The 27 T cell receptor beta chains below all came from one sample that was sequenced in a study of T cell repertoires in cytomegalovirus infection. TCRdb independently ran MiXCR on the reads; one entry per CDR3 protein. The sample records approximately 500,000 distinct CDR3 sequences, 16% being singletons. Sequenced material: CD8+ T cells from PBMCs. The receptors originated from a human donor in good health (CMV status not recorded). Some clones in this sample may be carry-over from other donors' samples.

This clonotype was found a few times. The CDR3 region is CASSVRGLGNTIYF. The CDR3 nucleotides are TGTGCCAGCAGCGTCAGGGGGCTGGGAAACACCATATATTTT. The chain has TRBV9 and TRBJ1-3; 8 bases fit TRBD1. CDR1 is SGDLS and CDR2 is YYNGEE in the germline V gene. This CDR3 spans 14 amino acids. J was trimmed by 4 bases and V by 2 bases; bases with no gene match: 2.

This clonotype occurred many times. V and J are TRBV11-2 and TRBJ2-1; 8 bases are shared with TRBD2. The CDR3 is made up of 15 amino acids. Trimming cost V 5 bases and J 6 bases; bases outside gene matches: 9. Germline V lookup: CDR1 SGHAT, CDR2 FQNNGV. As DNA, the CDR3 is TGTGCCAGCAGCCCTCTGGGCGGGGGGAGCAATGAGCAGTTCTTC. Translated, it gives CASSPLGGGSNEQFF.

This clonotype was observed at least ten times. The chain is built from TRBV6-1 and TRBJ2-2, with no clear D. Trimming shortened V by 1 base and J by 1 base, and 4 bases separated the two germline ends. CDR3 length: 14 amino acids. CDR1 is MNHNS and CDR2 is SASEGT in the germline V gene. The CDR3 nucleotides are TGTGCCAGCAGTGAAGGGCTGAACACCGGGGAGCTGTTTTTT. It encodes CASSEGLNTGELFF.

This clonotype was observed a few times. The chain links TRBV15 to TRBJ1-1; tentatively, D is TRBD1 (5 bases). This CDR3 comprises 15 residues. CDR1 is LNHNV, CDR2 YYDKDF, per germline (reference sequence). Trimming cost V 5 bases and J 7 bases, with 20 bases left between them. CDR3 DNA: TGTGCCACCAGCCACCCAGAGTCAGGGTTTCATGAAGCTTTCTTT. Translation: CATSHPESGFHEAFF. The whole variable domain, filled in from reference TRBV15 and TRBJ1-1, reads DAMVIQNPRYQVTQFGKPVTLSCSQTLNHNVMYWYQQKSSQAPKLLFHYYDKDFNNEADTPDNFQSRRPNTSFCFLDIRSPGLGDTAMYLCATSHPESGFHEAFFGQGTRLTVV.

This chain uses TRBV29-1 with TRBJ2-3; D is ambiguous. CDR1 is SQVTM, CDR2 ANQGSEA, per germline. Between the trimmed V and J ends, which lost 0 bases and 11 bases, there was a span of 12 bases. The CDR3 spans 12 residues. CDR3 sequence: CSVEDLEPGQYF. The CDR3 DNA follows: TGCAGCGTTGAAGATCTTGAGCCGGGGCAGTATTTT.

The chain has TRBV28 and TRBJ1-1; maybe TRBD1 (5 bases). The germline CDR1 and CDR2 sequences are MDHEN and SYDVKM. Trimming removed 5 bases from V and 6 bases from J, with 16 bases in between. This CDR3 contains 14 residues. CDR3 in amino acids: CASSPGGGSAEAFF. CDR3 in DNA: TGTGCCAGCAGTCCCGGGGGGGGGAGTGCTGAAGCTTTCTTT.

The table lists this clonotype with many counts. The chain combines TRBV28 with TRBJ1-5; D perhaps matches TRBD1 (5 bases). V was shortened by 3 bases and J by 3 bases, with 12 bases between the two germline ends. This CDR3 has 15 amino acids. Germline V lookup: CDR1 MDHEN, CDR2 SYDVKM. CDR3 loop: CASSFVGTSNQPQHF. For the CDR3, the DNA is TGTGCCAGCAGTTTTGTGGGGACGTCCAATCAGCCCCAGCATTTT.

This clonotype appeared many times. This chain links TRBV7-9 with TRBJ2-1; maybe TRBD1 (6 bases). The length of the CDR3 is 16 residues. The germline V gene has CDR1 SEHNR and CDR2 FQNEAQ (reference sequence). Trimming shortened V by 4 bases and J by 8 bases, and 21 bases separated the two germline ends. For the CDR3, the DNA is TGTGCCAGCAGCTCTCCCTTGCAGGGGTCACGGGATGAGCAGTTCTTC. It translates to CASSSPLQGSRDEQFF.

The J gene is TRBJ2-3, the V gene TRBV6-6; perhaps TRBD1 as D (5 bases). Germline CDR1 MNHNY, CDR2 SVGAGI (reference sequence). CDR3 size: 13 residues. The V and J ends lost 5 bases and 3 bases respectively, with 9 bases between them. CDR3 loop: CASSRQQTDTQYF. In DNA, the CDR3 is TGTGCCAGCAGTCGACAGCAGACAGATACGCAGTATTTT.

The V and J genes are TRBV27 and TRBJ2-1; 12 nucleotides align to TRBD2. Germline assignment: CDR1 MNHEY and CDR2 SMNVEV (reference sequence). The V gene end was trimmed by 5 bases and the J gene end by 6 bases; junction bases not matched to a gene: 5. The CDR3 sequence is 15 residues long. The CDR3 here is CASSERLAGANEQFF. The CDR3 DNA is TGTGCCAGCAGTGAGCGACTAGCGGGAGCCAATGAGCAGTTCTTC.

This clonotype was seen ten or more times. DNA of the CDR3: TGTGCCAGCAAAGACAGCGCATACTACGAGCAGTACTTC. Encoded protein: CASKDSAYYEQYF. The V call is TRBV6-5, the J call TRBJ2-7; possible D gene TRBD1, 5 bases. V dropped 7 bases and J dropped 3 bases, with 13 bases sitting between them. Germline V gene lookup returns CDR1 MNHEY and CDR2 SVGAGI. This CDR3 region has 13 residues.

This clonotype has just a few counts. This chain uses TRBV15 with TRBJ2-3, with 11 bases lining up with TRBD2. The CDR3 contains 16 residues. The V gene's germline CDR1 is LNHNV and CDR2 YYDKDF (reference sequence). V lost 4 bases, J lost 4 bases, and 7 bases stayed unmatched. CDR3 in DNA: TGTGCCACCAGCAAGGCAGGACTAGCGGGCTCAGATACGCAGTATTTT. Its translation is CATSKAGLAGSDTQYF.

The table lists this clonotype with a few counts. CDR3 sequence: CASSVSGSSGNTIYF. The CDR3 DNA is TGTGCCAGCAGCGTATCGGGTTCGTCTGGAAACACCATATATTTT. The rearrangement joins TRBV9 to TRBJ1-3; D ambiguous. CDR1 is SGDLS and CDR2 is YYNGEE in the germline V gene. V lost 1 base to trimming and J lost 1 base, with 9 bases between them. This CDR3 region has 15 residues.

This clonotype was detected many times. CDR3 in DNA: TGTGCCAGCAGTTTAAGAACAGGGTCGGAGCAGTTCTTC. Amino acid sequence: CASSLRTGSEQFF. This chain joins TRBV27 and TRBJ2-1; D is possibly TRBD1 (6 bases). The CDR3 consists of 13 residues. CDR1 and CDR2 (germline): MNHEY, SMNVEV (reference sequence). The V gene lost 2 bases and the J gene lost 10 bases, with 12 bases spanning the gap.

The rearrangement joins TRBV27 to TRBJ2-7; D is unclear. CDR1 is MNHEY and CDR2 is SMNVEV in the germline V gene (reference sequence). This CDR3 has 13 residues. Trimming stripped 1 base from V and 0 bases from J, with 4 bases between. CDR3 in amino acids: CASSLYISYEQYF. CDR3 nucleotides: TGTGCCAGCAGTTTATATATCTCCTACGAGCAGTACTTC.

This clonotype was seen only a few times. The V gene is TRBV9, the J gene TRBJ1-1, with D possibly matching TRBD1 (6 bases). V gave up 6 bases and J gave up 3 bases, with 12 bases separating them. There are 13 residues in the CDR3. Germline values: CDR1 SGDLS, CDR2 YYNGEE. As DNA, the CDR3 is TGTGCCAGCACTGGAGGGGGGGACACTGAAGCTTTCTTT. Encoded protein: CASTGGGDTEAFF.

The chain has TRBV29-1 and TRBJ2-7; 8 nucleotides line up with TRBD1. With 5 bases clipped from V and 0 bases from J, the junction kept 3 bases outside the gene matches. The CDR3 has 13 amino acids. Germline lookup yields CDR1 SQVTM and CDR2 ANQGSEA. This CDR3 reads CSVRTGSSYEQYF. The CDR3 nucleotides read TGCAGCGTTAGGACAGGGAGCTCCTACGAGCAGTACTTC.

The rearrangement joins TRBV15 to TRBJ1-3; TRBD1 agrees at 7 bases. This CDR3 is 16 amino acids long. Germline CDR1 and CDR2: LNHNV and YYDKDF (reference sequence). With 1 base clipped from V and 2 bases from J, the junction kept 5 bases outside the gene matches. CDR3 in amino acids: CATSRALGTAGNTIYF. The CDR3 bases are TGTGCCACCAGCAGAGCTCTCGGGACAGCTGGAAACACCATATATTTT.

This clonotype was observed a few times. This chain uses TRBV27 with TRBJ2-2; 8 bases are shared with TRBD2. CDR1 and CDR2 from the germline V gene are MNHEY and SMNVEV (reference sequence). The V segment lost 6 bases and the J segment 8 bases; nucleotides outside the gene matches: 8. The CDR3 is 14 amino acids. The CDR3 loop is CASRPSGSFGELFF. The CDR3, as DNA: TGTGCCAGCAGGCCGAGCGGGAGCTTTGGGGAGCTGTTTTTT.

This clonotype was recorded a few times. This chain connects TRBV19 to TRBJ1-1, with D uncertain. V shed 6 bases and J shed 4 bases, with 12 bases lying between them. Germline values: CDR1 LNHDA, CDR2 SQIVND (reference sequence). This CDR3 has 13 residues. Written as DNA, the CDR3 is TGTGCCAGTAGGCTCATGGCGGCCACTGAAGCTTTCTTT. This gives the protein CASRLMAATEAFF.

Remarks on this clonotype: A much larger clone lies one base from this, so it may be a read error. The rearrangement uses TRBV7-8 and TRBJ2-1; 9 bases map to TRBD1. The CDR3 covers 17 residues. Trimming at V came to 2 bases and at J to 10 bases, leaving 15 bases not matched to a gene. From germline, CDR1 is SGHVS and CDR2 FQNEAQ. CDR3: CASSLYTRDRVIDEQFF. CDR3 nucleotide sequence: TGTGCCAGCAGCTTATATACGCGGGACAGGGTTATCGACGAGCAGTTCTTC.

This clonotype showed up just a few times. CDR3 protein: CASSLGMGDPGADAEQFF. For the CDR3, the DNA is TGTGCCAGCAGTCTCGGAATGGGTGACCCGGGCGCGGACGCTGAGCAGTTCTTC. The chain links TRBV2 to TRBJ2-1; D remains ambiguous. V lost 5 bases, J lost 9 bases, and 29 bases lay in between. CDR1 is SNHLY and CDR2 is FYNNEI in the germline V gene. The CDR3 extends over 18 amino acids.

The CDR3 nucleotides read TGTGCCACCAGCAAGCGGGCCTTAGGCAATGAGCAGTTCTTC. Translated, it gives CATSKRALGNEQFF. The V call is TRBV15, the J call TRBJ2-1; D may be TRBD2 (6 bases). CDR1 LNHNV and CDR2 YYDKDF come from the germline V gene (reference sequence). Trimming shortened V by 4 bases and J by 6 bases, and 13 bases separated the two germline ends. The CDR3 extends over 14 amino acids.

This clonotype was recorded a few times. The CDR3 reads CATDRAIGGELFF. The CDR3 bases are TGTGCTACAGACAGGGCGATCGGCGGGGAGCTGTTTTTT. The chain uses TRBV6-2 or TRBV6-3 and TRBJ2-2; 7 nucleotides line up with TRBD1. This CDR3 is 13 amino acids long. Germline V gene data show CDR1 as MNHEY and CDR2 as SVGEGT.

This clonotype was counted at least ten times. The J gene is TRBJ2-3, the V gene TRBV12-3 or TRBV12-4; the match to TRBD2 covers 12 bases. This CDR3 contains 17 residues. Trimming cost V 8 bases and J 3 bases; bases outside gene matches: 12. CDR3 residues: CASRHPTGTSGTDTQYF. The CDR3 DNA reads TGTGCCAGCCGCCACCCCACCGGGACTAGCGGGACAGATACGCAGTATTTT.

This clonotype was counted many times. The chain joins TRBV20-1 to TRBJ1-1, with D possibly being TRBD1 (5 bases). Germline V gives CDR1 DFQATT, CDR2 SNEGSKA (reference sequence). The germline V and J ends were trimmed by 1 base and 4 bases, with 10 bases remaining between them. This CDR3 region has 13 residues. The CDR3 region is CSARGRQSTEAFF. The CDR3 coding sequence is TGCAGTGCTAGAGGGAGACAGTCCACTGAAGCTTTCTTT.

On this clonotype: This sequence may be a read error, since a much larger clone differs from it by one base. The CDR3 sequence is CASSVTMNTEAFF. The CDR3 nucleotides read TGTGCCAGCAGCGTCACAATGAACACTGAAGCTTTCTTT. V and J are TRBV6-1 and TRBJ1-1; D is ambiguous. The ends were cut back, 6 bases at V and 0 bases at J, with 8 bases in the middle. In germline, CDR1 is MNHNS, CDR2 SASEGT. The CDR3 runs 13 residues.